Included here is one T cell receptor (beta chain) sequence, with context. Its antigen is not known. The CDR3 is made up of 16 amino acids. The germline gives CDR1 MDHEN, CDR2 SYDVKM. The V segment lost 3 bases and the J segment 5 bases; nucleotides outside the gene matches: 7. The data were taken from a study of T cell repertoires in cytomegalovirus infection. At the level of the study: Through public TCR beta signatures, both CMV infection and matching HLA type were indicated.

Study results and limitations: Summed public TCR beta family frequency identified CMV carriers bearing the relevant HLA.

TCRdb itself ran the reads through MiXCR, one entry per CDR3 protein. The sample contains hundreds of thousands of distinct CDR3 sequences, around a third of which appear only once. This receptor was identified in a human donor in good health (CMV status not recorded). Some clones in this sample may be carry-over from other donors' samples. This specimen consisted of cultured PBMCs, obtained from culture after CMV antigen stimulation. The chain has TRBV28 and TRBJ2-2; TRBD1 matches at 9 bases. The CDR3 protein is CASSFLGQGRTGELFF. The CDR3 nucleotides are TGTGCCAGCAGTTTTTTGGGACAGGGTAGAACCGGGGAGCTGTTTTTT.